This paragraph covers one TCR beta chain sequence. This sample is drawn from a study of blood T cell repertoires in COVID-19. Study information: Acute and convalescent COVID-19 specimens originated in the United States, Italy and Spain. In each case, the material was cDNA or gDNA derived from T cells, B-cell-depleted T cells, or PBMCs.

The CDR3 is made up of 15 amino acids. CDR1 is SNHLY, CDR2 FYNNEI, per germline. V lost 7 bases to trimming and J lost 3 bases; unmatched junction nucleotides: 8. Authors' analysis steps: Cell counts per sample came from amplifying reference gene primers. Clones were sequenced by immunoSEQ multiplex PCR, and TCRdb holds only the in-frame ones, with some missing. V, J and clone size were drawn from that table, and D and trimming were deduced from the DNA. The sample includes approximately 80,000 clones, roughly 85% of them seen just once. The sample taken for sequencing was peripheral blood. The chain links TRBV2 to TRBJ1-1; 10 bases match TRBD1. The receptor was isolated from a human donor in a cohort sampled during active COVID-19. The CDR3 protein is CASTPNGQGDTEAFF. DNA for the CDR3: TGTGCCAGCACCCCAAACGGACAGGGGGACACTGAAGCTTTCTTT.